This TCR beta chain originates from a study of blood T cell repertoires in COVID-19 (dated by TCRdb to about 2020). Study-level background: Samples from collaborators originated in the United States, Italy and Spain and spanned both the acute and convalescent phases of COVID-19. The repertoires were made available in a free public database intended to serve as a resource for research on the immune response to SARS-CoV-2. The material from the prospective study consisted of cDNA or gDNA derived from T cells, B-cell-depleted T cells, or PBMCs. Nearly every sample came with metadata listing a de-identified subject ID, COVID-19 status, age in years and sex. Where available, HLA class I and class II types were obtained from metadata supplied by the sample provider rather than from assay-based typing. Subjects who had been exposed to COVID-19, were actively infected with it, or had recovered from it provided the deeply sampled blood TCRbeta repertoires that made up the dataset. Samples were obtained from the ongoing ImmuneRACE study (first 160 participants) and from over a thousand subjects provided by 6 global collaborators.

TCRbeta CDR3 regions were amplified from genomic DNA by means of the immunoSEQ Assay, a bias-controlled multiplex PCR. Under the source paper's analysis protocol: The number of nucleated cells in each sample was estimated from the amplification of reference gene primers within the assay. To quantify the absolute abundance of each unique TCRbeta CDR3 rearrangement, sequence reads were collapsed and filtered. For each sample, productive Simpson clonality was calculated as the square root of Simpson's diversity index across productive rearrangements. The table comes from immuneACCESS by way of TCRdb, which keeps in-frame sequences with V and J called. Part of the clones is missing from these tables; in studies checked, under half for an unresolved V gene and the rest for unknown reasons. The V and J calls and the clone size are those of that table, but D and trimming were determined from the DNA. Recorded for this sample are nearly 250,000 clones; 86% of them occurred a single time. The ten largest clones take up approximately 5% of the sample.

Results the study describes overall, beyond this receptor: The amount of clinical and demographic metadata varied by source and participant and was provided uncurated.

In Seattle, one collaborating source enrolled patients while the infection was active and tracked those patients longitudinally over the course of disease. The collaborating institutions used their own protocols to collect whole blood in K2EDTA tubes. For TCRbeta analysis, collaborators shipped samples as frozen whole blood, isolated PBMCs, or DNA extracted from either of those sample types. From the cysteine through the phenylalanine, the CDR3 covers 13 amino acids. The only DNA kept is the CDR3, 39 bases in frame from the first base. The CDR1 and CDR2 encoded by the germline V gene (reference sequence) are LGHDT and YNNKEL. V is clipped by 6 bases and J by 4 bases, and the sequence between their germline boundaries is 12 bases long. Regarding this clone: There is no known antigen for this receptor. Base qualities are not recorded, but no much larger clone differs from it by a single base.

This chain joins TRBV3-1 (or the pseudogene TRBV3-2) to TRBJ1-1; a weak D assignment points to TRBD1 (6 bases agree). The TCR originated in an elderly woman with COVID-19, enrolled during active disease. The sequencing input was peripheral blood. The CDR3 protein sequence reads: CASSPGHGTEAFF. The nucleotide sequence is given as TGTGCCAGCAGTCCGGGACACGGCACTGAAGCTTTCTTT.